The source of this TCR beta chain is a study of metastatic and nonmetastatic thyroid tumors. No patient had received any treatment before thyroid surgery. TCRdb re-clonotyped the PCR reads via MiXCR. The table has about 24,000 clones, over 10% seen once. This clone appeared many times. The CDR3 has 18 amino acids. V lost 4 bases and J 0 bases, leaving 19 bases between the germline ends. Germline lookup yields CDR1 MNHEY and CDR2 SMNVEV (reference sequence). This clonotype was obtained from a female donor with papillary thyroid cancer or a benign thyroid nodule (not recorded which). Some clones in this sample may be carry-over from other donors' samples. The sample comprised blood. The chain uses TRBV27 and TRBJ1-5; unclear D gene. The CDR3 nucleotides read TGTGCCAGCAGTTCTCACCTTCCACAGCCCTATAGCAATCAGCCCCAGCATTTT. Its protein is CASSSHLPQPYSNQPQHF.